A single sample gave rise to the 4 T cell receptor beta chains below, sequenced in a study of blood T cell repertoires in COVID-19. Here immunoSEQ multiplex PCR was the method, and the copy in TCRdb shows in-frame clones only, minus some. Here the sample spans some 190,000 clones, more than 75% being singletons. Sequencing was carried out using peripheral blood. These receptors were taken from a person aged 70 to 85 with COVID-19, enrolled during active disease.

The V call is TRBV5-4, the J call TRBJ2-3, with D possibly matching TRBD2 (6 bases). The CDR3 consists of 15 residues. V was cut by 4 bases and J by 2 bases, with 14 bases left in between. From germline, CDR1 is SGHNT and CDR2 YYREEE (reference sequence). For the CDR3, the DNA is TGTGCCAGCAGCCCCGGGACTCACAACACAGATACGCAGTATTTT. This translates into CASSPGTHNTDTQYF.

This sequence joins TRBV9 and TRBJ1-2; 8 bases line up with TRBD1. V gave up 3 bases and J gave up 8 bases; unmatched junction bases: 6. This CDR3 has 13 residues. Germline V gene data show CDR1 as SGDLS and CDR2 as YYNGEE. The CDR3 sequence: CASSEQGVGGYTF. The CDR3 coding sequence is TGTGCCAGCAGCGAACAGGGGGTTGGGGGCTACACCTTC.

The V gene is TRBV7-3, the J gene TRBJ2-7; 7 bases are a match to TRBD2. The CDR3 sequence is 15 residues long. J was trimmed by 5 bases and V by 5 bases; bases with no gene match: 12. Germline CDR1 SGHTA, CDR2 FQGTGA. The DNA of the CDR3 is TGTGCCAGCAGCCCCTCGGGACTAATTGAAGACGAGCAGTACTTC. It specifies CASSPSGLIEDEQYF.

The chain combines TRBV4-1 with TRBJ2-1; no firm D call. V gave up 0 bases and J gave up 2 bases, with 11 bases separating them. The CDR3 loop spans 16 amino acids. Germline-derived CDR1 and CDR2 are MGHRA and YSYEKL. The CDR3 coding sequence is TGCGCCAGCAGCCAAGACGACGGGTCCCCCTACAATGAGCAGTTCTTC. This encodes CASSQDDGSPYNEQFF.